The 27 T cell receptor beta chains given below trace back to one sample, sequenced in a study of tumor and adjacent non-tumor tissue in lung cancer. TCRbeta libraries were built with three rounds of nested PCR, modified from ARM-PCR. TCRdb reprocessed the multiplex PCR reads with MiXCR, giving one entry per CDR3 protein. In the table there are 200,000 to 250,000 distinct CDR3 sequences, 70% to 75% of which are singletons. The template was RNA from unsorted bulk tissue. Input material: lung tumor tissue. These receptors all stem from a man in his 60s with non-small cell lung cancer.

On this clonotype itself: A single base separates this from a much larger clone, so it may be a read error. The V and J genes are TRBV20-1 and TRBJ1-4, with a tentative D call TRBD1 (5 bases). This CDR3 comprises 13 residues. In germline, CDR1 is DFQATT, CDR2 SNEGSKA (reference sequence). CDR3 bases: TGCAGTGTTAGATTAGGGCAGGGTGAAAAACTGTTTTTT. Encoded protein: CSVRLGQGEKLFF.

As concerns this clonotype: The CDR3 ends on some other residue instead of the conserved phenylalanine or tryptophan, so this is likely a read error. V and J are TRBV20-1 and TRBJ1-5; TRBD1 or TRBD2 may be the D gene (5 bases each). The end of the DNA aligns better with TRBJ2-3, so the J call may be wrong. Looked up from germline, CDR1 is DFQATT and CDR2 is SNEGSKA (reference sequence). CDR3 length: 16 amino acids. The CDR3 nucleotides are TGCAGTGTTAGTACGGGACGAACGGGCCGGGATCAGCCCCAGTATTAT. Protein: CSVSTGRTGRDQPQYY.

As for this clonotype: Relative to the germline gene, one junction end is altered; a read error may explain this. This rearrangement joins TRBV5-6 to TRBJ2-7; D is uncertain. Germline-derived CDR1 and CDR2 are SGHDT and YYEEEE. The CDR3 totals 14 residues. The CDR3 DNA reads TGTGCCTGCAGCAGACCCGACCGTTCCATCGAGCAGTACTTC. Its translation: CACSRPDRSIEQYF.

Note on this clonotype: The junction shows a germline mismatch at one end, possibly a read error. The chain joins TRBV20-1 to TRBJ2-7; 7 positions match TRBD1. Per the germline V gene, CDR1 is DFQATT and CDR2 is SNEGSKA (reference sequence). CDR3 length: 14 amino acids. CDR3 sequence reads: CSASRGQRSYKQYF. DNA of the CDR3: TGCAGTGCTAGCAGGGGACAGCGCTCCTACAAGCAGTACTTC.

The chain combines TRBV20-1 with TRBJ2-5, with 10 bases matching TRBD2. Trimming removed 5 bases from V and 5 bases from J; junction bases left unmatched: 8. Germline lookup yields CDR1 DFQATT and CDR2 SNEGSKA (reference sequence). The CDR3 is 14 residues long. In DNA form, the CDR3 reads TGCAGTGCTCCAGCGGGGGGGTCCGGGGAGACCCAGTACTTC. Protein sequence: CSAPAGGSGETQYF.

This clonotype was recorded many times. The chain joins TRBV4-2 to TRBJ2-3; 7 positions agree with TRBD2. J was trimmed by 10 bases and V by 1 base; bases with no gene match: 17. Per germline, CDR1 LGHNA and CDR2 YNFKEQ. There are 17 residues in the CDR3. CDR3: CASSQANEGGPVPAQYF. In nucleotides, the CDR3 is TGTGCCAGCAGCCAAGCAAATGAGGGAGGGCCGGTCCCTGCGCAGTATTTT.

As concerns this clonotype: A clone one base away is much larger, so this may be a read error. The chain recombines TRBV20-1 with TRBJ1-2, with D tentatively TRBD1 (5 bases). This CDR3 is built from 12 residues. The germline CDR1 and CDR2 sequences are DFQATT and SNEGSKA (reference sequence). The CDR3 spells CSASPLQVDYIF. CDR3 coding DNA: TGCAGTGCTAGCCCTTTACAGGTTGACTACATCTTC.

V and J are TRBV11-2 and TRBJ2-7, with D maybe TRBD2 (7 bases). V lost 5 bases, J lost 4 bases, and 21 bases lay in between. The germline V gene has CDR1 SGHAT and CDR2 FQNNGV. This CDR3 region has 16 residues. In nucleotides, the CDR3 is TGTGCCAGCAGCCGTGGGAGGGGGGCTCTCTTATACGAGCAGTACTTC. This encodes CASSRGRGALLYEQYF.

A remark on this clonotype: Germline is not matched at one junction end, which may reflect a read error. The chain recombines TRBV6-2 or TRBV6-3 with TRBJ2-2, with 7 bases lining up with TRBD2. This CDR3 has 13 residues. Per the germline V gene, CDR1 is MNHEY and CDR2 is SVGEGT. CDR3 DNA: TGTGCCAGCAGAGCGGGAAATACCGGGGAGCGATTATTT. Protein sequence: CASRAGNTGERLF.

CDR3 coding DNA: TGTGCCAGCAGCTTACTGGGGCAGAACCCCACTGAAGCTTTCTTT. Its protein product is CASSLLGQNPTEAFF. This rearrangement joins TRBV7-3 to TRBJ1-1; TRBD1 might be the D (5 bases). V lost 2 bases and J lost 4, with 14 bases in between. Germline CDR1 SGHTA, CDR2 FQGTGA. The CDR3 consists of 15 residues.

This clonotype has at least ten counts. The chain couples TRBV12-3 or TRBV12-4 to TRBJ1-5; D unresolved. Between the trimmed V and J ends, which lost 3 bases and 5 bases, there was a span of 14 bases. The CDR3 covers 15 residues. The CDR3 region has the DNA TGTGCCAGCAGTTTGGGCCCCCCCCGGGATCAGCCCCAGCATTTT. It encodes CASSLGPPRDQPQHF.

Details on this clonotype: A much larger clonotype is one base distant, so this may be a read error. The rearrangement uses TRBV6-5 and TRBJ1-1; 7 bases match TRBD1. The germline CDR1 and CDR2 sequences are MNHEY and SVGAGI. The CDR3 extends over 15 amino acids. V dropped 9 bases and J dropped 5; count of bases not matched to a gene: 15. The CDR3 nucleotides read TGTGCCAGTCAGACAGGGCATCATGAACAGACTGAAGCTTTCTTT. Protein product: CASQTGHHEQTEAFF.

The V and J genes are TRBV20-1 and TRBJ2-6, with 9 bases identical to TRBD1. With V trimmed by 6 bases and J by 6 bases, 9 bases remained unmatched. From germline, CDR1 is DFQATT and CDR2 SNEGSKA (reference sequence). CDR3 length: 15 residues. CDR3 bases: TGCAGTGCGGCGGGACAGGGAACGGTGGCCAACGTCCTGACTTTC. The encoded protein is CSAAGQGTVANVLTF.

The V and J genes are TRBV20-1 and TRBJ2-1; D may be TRBD1 (5 bases). The ends were cut back, 6 bases at V and 6 bases at J, with 12 bases in the middle. Per the germline V gene, CDR1 is DFQATT and CDR2 is SNEGSKA (reference sequence). This CDR3 comprises 12 residues. CDR3 coding DNA: TGCAGTGCACCCCTGCAGGGCAATGAGCAGTTCTTC. It is translated as CSAPLQGNEQFF.

The rearrangement joins TRBV7-9 to TRBJ2-3, with D uncertain. The CDR3 spans 13 residues. The germline V and J ends were trimmed by 5 bases and 2 bases, with 8 bases remaining between them. Germline CDR1 reads SEHNR; CDR2 reads FQNEAQ (reference sequence). The CDR3 reads CASSPGTTDTQYF. CDR3 DNA: TGTGCCAGCAGCCCAGGAACCACAGATACGCAGTATTTT.

Remarks on this clonotype: A much larger clone sits a single nucleotide away, making a read error possible. This chain links TRBV4-1 with TRBJ1-6, with TRBD1 matching 7 bases. The J segment lost 9 bases and the V segment lost 2 bases, leaving 10 bases of the junction unmatched. The CDR3 consists of 16 residues. Germline CDR1 reads MGHRA; CDR2 reads YSYEKL. CDR3 nucleotides: TGCGCCAGCAGCCAAAGCTGGGACAGAGCAAGTTCACCCCTCCACTTT. It encodes CASSQSWDRASSPLHF.

About this clonotype: A clone one base away is much larger, so this may be a read error. The chain recombines TRBV12-3 or TRBV12-4 with TRBJ2-7; D unclear. The CDR3 sequence is 13 residues long. V gave up 5 bases and J gave up 2 bases, with 10 bases separating them. The CDR3 nucleotides read TGTGCCAGCAGTAATCCCGAGACCTACGAGCAGTACTTC. Amino acids: CASSNPETYEQYF.

This chain joins TRBV29-1 and TRBJ2-5; TRBD1 agrees at 10 bases. The germline V gene encodes CDR1 SQVTM and CDR2 ANQGSEA. This CDR3 has 12 amino acids. The V gene end was trimmed by 5 bases and the J gene end by 6 bases; junction bases not matched to a gene: 3. Written as DNA, the CDR3 is TGCAGCGTTCGGACAGGGGGAAAGACCCAGTACTTC. Amino acids: CSVRTGGKTQYF.

The rearrangement joins TRBV19 to TRBJ2-5; perhaps D is TRBD1 or TRBD2 (6 bases each). V was trimmed by 10 bases and J by 5 bases, leaving 20 bases between them. The CDR3 is 14 residues long. CDR1 LNHDA and CDR2 SQIVND come from the germline V gene (reference sequence). The CDR3, as DNA: TGTGCCACCTCTCGAGGGGGGATGGGGGAGACCCAGTACTTC. This translates into CATSRGGMGETQYF.

This clonotype was seen once. Compared with germline, one end of the junction differs, possibly owing to a read error. V usage is TRBV6-6 and J usage is TRBJ2-3; a weak D match, TRBD2 (5 bases). This CDR3 has 15 amino acids. Germline values: CDR1 MNHNY, CDR2 SVGAGI (reference sequence). This CDR3 is CASSYVSLGTATQYF. The CDR3 coding sequence is TGTGCTAGCAGTTACGTTTCACTAGGCACAGCTACGCAGTATTTT.

The chain carries TRBV6-5 and TRBJ1-6; D is perhaps TRBD1 (5 bases). In germline, CDR1 is MNHEY, CDR2 SVGAGI. This CDR3 comprises 13 residues. V was pared by 8 bases and J by 4 bases, with 9 bases between. CDR3 region: CASRGRYNSPLHF. The CDR3, as DNA: TGTGCCAGCCGGGGACGGTATAATTCACCCCTCCACTTT.

Comment on this clonotype: A read error is possible here, since a much larger clone lies one base away. The CDR3 loop reads CASSLGTTSGNDQFF. CDR3 nucleotide sequence: TGTGCCAGCAGCTTAGGGACAACCAGCGGCAATGATCAGTTCTTC. The chain combines TRBV7-8 with TRBJ2-1, with D possibly called TRBD1 or TRBD2 (5 bases each). This CDR3 region has 15 residues. Germline CDR1 and CDR2: SGHVS and FQNEAQ.

This clonotype occurred many times. The rearrangement links TRBV20-1 to TRBJ2-1, with TRBD2 matching over 10 bases. CDR1 is DFQATT and CDR2 is SNEGSKA in the germline V gene (reference sequence). The CDR3 consists of 14 residues. Trimming took 6 bases from V and 10 from J; bases not matched to a gene: 12. The CDR3 sequence is CSAPRASGSDEQFF. For the CDR3, the DNA is TGCAGTGCCCCGCGGGCTAGCGGGAGCGACGAGCAGTTCTTC.

V and J are TRBV11-1 and TRBJ1-1; D is undetermined. Germline lookup yields CDR1 SGHAT and CDR2 FQDESV (reference sequence). Trimming removed 6 bases at V and 3 bases at J, with 14 bases between. This CDR3 comprises 14 residues. CDR3 nucleotides: TGTGCCAGCAGACTGAGGCGGCCTCACACTGAAGCTTTCTTT. Translated: CASRLRRPHTEAFF.

As regards this clonotype: This may arise from a read error, as a much more abundant clone is one base away. The rearrangement uses TRBV11-3 and TRBJ2-3, with 9 bases lining up with TRBD2. This CDR3 is 20 amino acids long. Trimming took 3 bases from V and 1 from J; bases not matched to a gene: 17. CDR1 is SGHNT and CDR2 is YENEEA in the germline V gene. Written as DNA, the CDR3 is TGTGCCAGCAGCTTTCAGCTAGCGGTAAGCGGGAGGAATTGCACAGATACGCAGTATTTT. Protein: CASSFQLAVSGRNCTDTQYF.

The chain employs TRBV12-5 and TRBJ2-1; 11 bases are shared with TRBD2. The CDR3 is made up of 15 amino acids. In germline, CDR1 is LGHNT, CDR2 FRNRAP. V lost 1 base, J lost 7 bases, and 3 bases stayed unmatched. Here the CDR3 reads CASGLALAGANEQFF. As DNA, the CDR3 is TGTGCTAGTGGTTTGGCACTAGCGGGAGCTAATGAGCAGTTCTTC.

With regard to this clonotype: This CDR3 fails to terminate in the conserved phenylalanine or tryptophan, so it likely reflects a read error. Because the CDR3's place on the DNA is in doubt, the DNA is left out and the CDR3 is given as listed by TCRdb. The rearrangement joins TRBV11-2 to TRBJ2-7; no check of the table's D call, TRBD2, against the DNA was made. Germline V lookup: CDR1 SGHAT, CDR2 FQNNGV. The CDR3 contains 14 residues when both ends are counted. CDR3 protein: CASEEGFQSYEQCS.